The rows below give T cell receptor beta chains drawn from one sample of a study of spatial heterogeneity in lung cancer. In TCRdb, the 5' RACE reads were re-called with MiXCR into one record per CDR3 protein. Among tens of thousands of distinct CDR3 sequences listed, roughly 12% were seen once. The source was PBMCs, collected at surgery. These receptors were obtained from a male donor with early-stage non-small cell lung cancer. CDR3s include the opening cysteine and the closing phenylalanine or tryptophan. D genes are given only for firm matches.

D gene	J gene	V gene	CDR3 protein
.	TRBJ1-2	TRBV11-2	CASSLGQFYGYTF
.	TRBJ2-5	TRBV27	CASRTREVRETQYF
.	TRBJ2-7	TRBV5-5	CASSSMGAREGYEQYF
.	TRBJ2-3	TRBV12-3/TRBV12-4	CASSFLDTQYF
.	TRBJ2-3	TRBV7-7	CASSLTSSSDTQYF
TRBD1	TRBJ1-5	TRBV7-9	CASSPGQGGQPQHF
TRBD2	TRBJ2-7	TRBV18	CVSSPLAEGGYEQYF
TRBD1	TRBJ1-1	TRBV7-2	CASSYTGGSGTEAFF
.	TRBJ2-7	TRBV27	CASSFGQSSYEQYF
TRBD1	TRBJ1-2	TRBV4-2	CASSQDPDRGYGYTF
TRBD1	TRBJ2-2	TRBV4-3	CASSQEGTGRTGELFF
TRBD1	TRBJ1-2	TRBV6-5	CASSYGTGANYGYTF
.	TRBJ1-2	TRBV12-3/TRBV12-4	CASSLPGGYGYTF
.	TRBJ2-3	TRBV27	CASSLFMGTDTQYF
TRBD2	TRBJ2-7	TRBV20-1	CSARDSLAGIYEQYF
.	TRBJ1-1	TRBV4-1	CASSQDKGRADTEAFF
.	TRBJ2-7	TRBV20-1	CSARGRIYEQYF
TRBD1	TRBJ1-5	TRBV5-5	CASSLDRGRPNQPQHF
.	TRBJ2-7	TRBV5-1	CASSLGVSSYEQYF
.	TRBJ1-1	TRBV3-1	CASSTTPRPTEAFF
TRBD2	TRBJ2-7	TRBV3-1	CASSQIAGGPPYF
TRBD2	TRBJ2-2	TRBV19	CASSTGGRNTGELFF
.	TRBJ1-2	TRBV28	CASSFHGGASNYGYTF
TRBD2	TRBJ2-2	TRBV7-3	CASSLGPGGRRTGELFF
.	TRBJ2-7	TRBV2	CASSQDTYEQYF
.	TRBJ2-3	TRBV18	CASSQQGGNTDTQYF
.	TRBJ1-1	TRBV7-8	CASSFWEGEGPEAFF
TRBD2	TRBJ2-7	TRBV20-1	CSARSSGGGTYEQYF
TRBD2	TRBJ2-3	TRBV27	CASRAIAGTAVNTQYF
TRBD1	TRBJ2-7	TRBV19	CASSDPRDRGTYEQYF
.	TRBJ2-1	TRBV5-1	CASSLPGGTNEQFF
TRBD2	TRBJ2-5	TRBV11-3	CASPGTSGTQETQYF
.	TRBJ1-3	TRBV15	CATSRDSSSGNTIYF
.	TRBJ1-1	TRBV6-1	CASSEEGGLRAFF
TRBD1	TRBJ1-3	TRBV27	CASSPGTGGLGNTIYF
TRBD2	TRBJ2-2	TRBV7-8	CASTSASGNTGELFF
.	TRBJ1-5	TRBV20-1	CSAEGIIGYQPQHF
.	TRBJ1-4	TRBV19	CASSTWTANEKLFF
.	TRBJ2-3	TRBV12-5	CASGLGPRESDTQYF
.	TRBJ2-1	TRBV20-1	CSASLMGPVTNEQFF
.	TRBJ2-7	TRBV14	CASSPPGATYEQYF